The 27 T cell receptor beta chains in this list originate from one sample, sequenced in a study of blood T cell repertoires in COVID-19 (dated by TCRdb to 2020 to 2021). The library relied on the immunoSEQ multiplex PCR assay. The immuneACCESS repertoire file appears here via TCRdb, limited to in-frame rearrangements. These files lack a portion of the clones; in checked studies, under half of the deficit traces to unresolved V genes, and the cause of the others is not known. The sample data list over 100,000 clones, and about 91% of these were observed just once. Of the sample, 10% is held by the ten largest clones. The sample comprised peripheral blood. The receptors shown here come from a middle-aged man with acute or convalescent COVID-19.

CDR3 bases: TGTGCCAGCAGTCCCGGGAGGGGGCAGGGTGGCTACACCTTC. Encoded protein: CASSPGRGQGGYTF. J is TRBJ1-2 and V is TRBV28; 7 positions match TRBD1. The V segment lost 5 bases and the J segment 7 bases; nucleotides outside the gene matches: 10. The CDR3 contains 14 residues. In germline, CDR1 is MDHEN, CDR2 SYDVKM.

The V gene is TRBV19, the J gene TRBJ1-2, with D tentatively TRBD1 (6 bases). Germline lookup yields CDR1 LNHDA and CDR2 SQIVND (reference sequence). V lost 2 bases, J lost 6 bases, and 10 bases lay in between. This CDR3 has 13 amino acids. CDR3 DNA sequence: TGTGCCAGTAGTATAACTACAGGGAATGGCTACACCTTC. This translates into CASSITTGNGYTF. Drawing the rest from reference TRBV19 and TRBJ1-2, the complete variable domain is DGGITQSPKYLFRKEGQNVTLSCEQNLNHDAMYWYRQDPGQGLRLIYYSQIVNDFQKGDIAEGYSVSREKKESFPLTVTSAQKNPTAFYLCASSITTGNGYTFGSGTRLTVV.

This clone occurred once. The V gene is TRBV7-3, the J gene TRBJ1-2; D unresolved. The CDR3 has 13 amino acids. Germline CDR1 SGHTA, CDR2 FQGTGA. Trimming removed 1 base from V and 8 bases from J, with 11 bases in between. The CDR3 sequence is CASSLRAGSGYTF. CDR3 DNA sequence: TGTGCCAGCAGCTTAAGGGCCGGTTCGGGCTACACCTTC.

The genes are TRBV19 and TRBJ1-3; D gene uncertain. This CDR3 contains 13 residues. V was cut by 5 bases and J by 0 bases, with 5 bases left in between. Germline-derived CDR1 and CDR2 are LNHDA and SQIVND (reference sequence). DNA for the CDR3: TGTGCCAGTAGTGCTACCTCTGGAAACACCATATATTTT. Translating gives CASSATSGNTIYF.

The chain couples TRBV5-4 to TRBJ2-1, with 10 bases lining up with TRBD2. Germline trimming cut 1 base from V and 6 bases from J; bases unmatched to any gene: 4. The CDR3 totals 15 residues. The germline V gene has CDR1 SGHNT and CDR2 YYREEE (reference sequence). The CDR3, as DNA: TGTGCCAGCAGCTTGATGACTAGCGGGCCCAATGAGCAGTTCTTC. Protein sequence: CASSLMTSGPNEQFF.

This clone was counted once. The chain is built from TRBV7-2 and TRBJ2-5, with D uncertain. The ends were cut back, 1 base at V and 4 bases at J, with 10 bases in the middle. The CDR3 has 14 amino acids. Germline CDR1 reads SGHTA; CDR2 reads FQGNSA. The CDR3 DNA follows: TGTGCCAGCAGCTTAGGCGAACTTACAGAGACCCAGTACTTC. It encodes CASSLGELTETQYF.

The V gene is TRBV3-1 (or the pseudogene TRBV3-2), the J gene TRBJ1-5, with D perhaps TRBD1 (6 bases). Germline values: CDR1 LGHDT, CDR2 YNNKEL (reference sequence). The CDR3 has 15 amino acids. Trimming stripped 1 base from V and 6 bases from J, with 13 bases between. The CDR3 coding sequence is TGTGCCAGCAGCCAAGGACAGGTTGGAGGTCAGCCCCAGCATTTT. Protein: CASSQGQVGGQPQHF.

About this clone: At one of its ends the junction is not consistent with the germline gene, which may arise from a read error. The chain employs TRBV15 and TRBJ2-4; the match to TRBD1 covers 7 bases. Germline V CDR1 and CDR2: LNHNV, YYDKDF (reference sequence). This CDR3 spans 14 amino acids. In nucleotides, the CDR3 is TGTGCCACCAGCAGAGCAACGATGACAGGGTTAACCCTATTC. Its translation: CATSRATMTGLTLF.

J is TRBJ2-1 and V is TRBV29-1; 7 nucleotides match TRBD2. The V segment lost 3 bases and the J segment 7 bases; nucleotides outside the gene matches: 0. Looked up from germline, CDR1 is SQVTM and CDR2 is ANQGSEA. This CDR3 is built from 11 residues. CDR3 in DNA: TGCAGCGTTGAGGGGGGGAATGAGCAGTTCTTC. It specifies CSVEGGNEQFF.

The gene calls are TRBV5-4 and TRBJ1-2; D might be TRBD1 (5 bases). The CDR3 consists of 12 residues. Germline V CDR1 and CDR2: SGHNT, YYREEE (reference sequence). The V and J ends lost 4 bases and 5 bases respectively, with 9 bases between them. The CDR3 nucleotides are TGTGCCAGCAGCCGTCAGGGATATGGCTACACCTTC. Encoded protein: CASSRQGYGYTF. The full variable domain, in which reference TRBV5-4 and TRBJ1-2 provide the parts outside the CDR3, is ETGVTQSPTHLIKTRGQQVTLRCSSQSGHNTVSWYQQALGQGPQFIFQYYREEENGRGNFPPRFSGLQFPNYSSELNVNALELDDSALYLCASSRQGYGYTFGSGTRLTVV.

In this sample, this clone turned up once. V is TRBV15 and J is TRBJ2-7, with D perhaps matching TRBD1 (5 bases). Trimming pared 0 bases from V and 6 bases from J, leaving 12 bases between. The germline V gene has CDR1 LNHNV and CDR2 YYDKDF (reference sequence). This CDR3 contains 14 residues. CDR3 sequence (DNA): TGTGCCACCAGCAGAGATCCACAGGATGGCGAGCAGTACTTC. It translates to CATSRDPQDGEQYF.

The chain carries TRBV3-1 (or the pseudogene TRBV3-2) and TRBJ2-7, with D possibly matching TRBD2 (6 bases). CDR1 is LGHDT and CDR2 is YNNKEL in the germline V gene (reference sequence). V lost 5 bases and J lost 6, with 11 bases in between. There are 12 residues in the CDR3. The CDR3 DNA reads as TGTGCCAGCAGCTACAGGAGGGGCGAGCAGTACTTC. Residues: CASSYRRGEQYF.

The chain joins TRBV29-1 to TRBJ2-1; TRBD1 agrees at 12 bases. The CDR3 runs 16 residues. Per germline, CDR1 SQVTM and CDR2 ANQGSEA. J was trimmed by 4 bases and V by 2 bases; bases with no gene match: 6. DNA of the CDR3: TGCAGCGTTGAAAATATGGGACAGGGGGCATACAATGAGCAGTTCTTC. This sequence encodes CSVENMGQGAYNEQFF.

V and J are TRBV18 and TRBJ1-1; maybe TRBD1 (5 bases). V was shortened by 3 bases and J by 8 bases, with 13 bases between the two germline ends. The CDR3 extends over 13 amino acids. Germline assignment: CDR1 KGHSH and CDR2 LQKENI. Written as DNA, the CDR3 is TGTGCCAGCTCACCGGTTAGCGGGGGGGAAGCTTTCTTT. This translates into CASSPVSGGEAFF.

This clone was detected only a few times. One junction end does not reproduce the germline sequence, and a read error may be involved. This CDR3 reads CASSLKHSLNEPQHF. The CDR3 DNA follows: TGTGCCAGCAGCTTGAAACACAGCCTCAATGAGCCCCAGCATTTT. The V call is TRBV5-5, the J call TRBJ1-5; no definite D call. In germline, CDR1 is SGHKS, CDR2 YYEKEE (reference sequence). There are 15 residues in the CDR3. Variable domain in full (rest from reference TRBV5-5 and TRBJ1-5): DAGVTQSPTHLIKTRGQQVTLRCSPISGHKSVSWYQQVLGQGPQFIFQYYEKEERGRGNFPDRFSARQFPNYSSELNVNALLLGDSALYLCASSLKHSLNEPQHFGDGTRLSIL.

The CDR3 nucleotides read TGTGCCAGCAGCCAAGAGCCTACCTTTGGGAGAGCTGGGGCCAACGTCCTGACTTTC. This codes for CASSQEPTFGRAGANVLTF. This chain uses TRBV4-2 with TRBJ2-6; perhaps TRBD2 as D (5 bases). Trimming took off 0 bases at V and 2 bases at J, with 17 bases between the two ends. From germline, CDR1 is LGHNA and CDR2 YNFKEQ. The CDR3 length is 19 residues.

This chain links TRBV19 with TRBJ1-5; a possible D gene is TRBD1 (5 bases). The CDR3 runs to 13 residues. Looked up from germline, CDR1 is LNHDA and CDR2 is SQIVND (reference sequence). V was pared by 6 bases and J by 5 bases, with 11 bases between. Here the CDR3 DNA reads TGTGCCAGTAGACGCAGGGAGGATCAGCCCCAGCATTTT. It is translated as CASRRREDQPQHF.

The V and J genes are TRBV4-1 and TRBJ1-1, with 7 positions matching TRBD1. The V gene's germline CDR1 is MGHRA and CDR2 YSYEKL. The J segment lost 6 bases and the V segment lost 2 bases, leaving 9 bases of the junction unmatched. This CDR3 is built from 15 residues. In nucleotides, the CDR3 is TGCGCCAGCAGCCAACGGCTACTAGGGGGCTCTGAAGCTTTCTTT. It yields the protein CASSQRLLGGSEAFF.

This rearrangement joins TRBV12-3 or TRBV12-4 to TRBJ1-5, with D perhaps TRBD1 (6 bases). This CDR3 spans 11 amino acids. Trimming pared 5 bases from V and 11 bases from J, leaving 10 bases between. DNA for the CDR3: TGTGCCAGCAGTCGAACAGGGTCCCAGCATTTT. It yields the protein CASSRTGSQHF.

This clone has just one count. The chain joins TRBV5-1 to TRBJ1-2, with D perhaps TRBD1 (5 bases). Germline values: CDR1 SGHRS, CDR2 YFSETQ. V was clipped by 0 bases and J by 5 bases, with 11 bases between them. This CDR3 is 14 amino acids long. CDR3 sequence (DNA): TGCGCCAGCAGCTTGGGTTTAACAGGTTATGGCTACACCTTC. As protein: CASSLGLTGYGYTF.

The chain carries TRBV6-5 and TRBJ1-4; no clear D. Germline CDR1 is MNHEY and CDR2 is SVGAGI. V was pared by 7 bases and J by 3 bases, with 12 bases between. The CDR3 contains 14 residues. CDR3 sequence reads: CASKSLAANEKLFF. The CDR3 nucleotides read TGTGCCAGCAAAAGTTTAGCAGCTAATGAAAAACTGTTTTTT.

The chain has TRBV5-1 and TRBJ2-1; D perhaps matches TRBD1 (5 bases). CDR3 length: 14 residues. The V and J ends lost 7 bases and 5 bases respectively, with 16 bases between them. Germline V gene sequence: CDR1 SGHRS, CDR2 YFSETQ. CDR3 nucleotide sequence: TGCGCCAGCGGTATCCAGGGATTCGACAATGAGCAGTTCTTC. This translates into CASGIQGFDNEQFF.

This chain links TRBV5-4 with TRBJ2-2, with D perhaps matching TRBD1 (6 bases). V was clipped by 4 bases and J by 6 bases, with 16 bases between them. The germline V gene encodes CDR1 SGHNT and CDR2 YYREEE (reference sequence). The CDR3 runs 15 residues. The CDR3 nucleotides are TGTGCCAGCAGCGACAGGACAACTAGGCCCGGGGAGCTGTTTTTT. Translated: CASSDRTTRPGELFF. The full variable domain, completed using reference TRBV5-4 and TRBJ2-2, is ETGVTQSPTHLIKTRGQQVTLRCSSQSGHNTVSWYQQALGQGPQFIFQYYREEENGRGNFPPRFSGLQFPNYSSELNVNALELDDSALYLCASSDRTTRPGELFFGEGSRLTVL.

This chain connects TRBV18 to TRBJ2-5; 8 positions agree with TRBD2. The ends lost 2 bases at V and 2 bases at J; junction bases unmatched: 4. The CDR3 spans 15 residues. Germline V gives CDR1 KGHSH, CDR2 LQKENI. CDR3 nucleotides: TGTGCCAGCTCACCAGCGGGAGGACCTCAAGAGACCCAGTACTTC. Residues: CASSPAGGPQETQYF.

V gene TRBV5-8 combines with J gene TRBJ1-4; a possible D gene is TRBD1 (5 bases). The CDR3 is 15 residues long. In germline, CDR1 is SGHTS, CDR2 YDEGEE. V was cut by 2 bases and J by 6 bases, with 14 bases left in between. The DNA for the CDR3 is TGTGCCAGCAGCTTAAGTGGAGGGGCTCATGAAAAACTGTTTTTT. This sequence encodes CASSLSGGAHEKLFF.

The chain recombines TRBV5-1 with TRBJ1-4; TRBD1 matches at 7 bases. Germline assignment: CDR1 SGHRS and CDR2 YFSETQ. The CDR3 covers 15 residues. V dropped 0 bases and J dropped 6; count of bases not matched to a gene: 5. CDR3 amino acids: CASSLAQGSHEKLFF. As DNA, the CDR3 is TGCGCCAGCAGCTTGGCACAGGGGTCTCATGAAAAACTGTTTTTT.

DNA for the CDR3: TGTGCCAGCAGCCTTATGTGGGGACAGTACTCTGGAAACACCATATATTTT. This codes for CASSLMWGQYSGNTIYF. This chain uses TRBV11-2 with TRBJ1-3; 7 nucleotides align to TRBD1. V shed 5 bases and J 0 bases; nucleotides not matched to a gene: 10. CDR3 length equals 17 residues. Germline V lookup: CDR1 SGHAT, CDR2 FQNNGV. Combining the CDR3 with reference TRBV11-2 and TRBJ1-3 gives the whole variable domain EAGVAQSPRYKIIEKRQSVAFWCNPISGHATLYWYQQILGQGPKLLIQFQNNGVVDDSQLPKDRFSAERLKGVDSTLKIQPAKLEDSAVYLCASSLMWGQYSGNTIYFGEGSWLTVV.